This T cell receptor (beta chain) is from a study of blood T cell repertoires in COVID-19. On the study more broadly: There were acute and convalescent COVID-19 samples, and they came from the United States, Italy and Spain.

V lost 4 bases to trimming and J lost 0 bases; unmatched junction nucleotides: 4. This CDR3 contains 16 residues. Germline CDR1 KGHDR, CDR2 SFDVKD. Sequencing was performed with immunoSEQ multiplex PCR; in TCRdb, only in-frame clones are kept and a portion is missing. This sample has some 260,000 clones, with approximately 90% found just once. Residents of approximately 25 US areas, aged 18 to 89 years, made up the participants. The sequence came from a middle-aged man who had recovered from COVID-19. Sequenced input: PBMCs or T cells enriched from blood (not recorded which). The chain has TRBV24-1 and TRBJ2-3, with TRBD1 matching over 9 bases. In DNA form, the CDR3 reads TGTGCCACCAGTGACACCGGGACAGGGAGCACAGATACGCAGTATTTT. It translates to CATSDTGTGSTDTQYF.